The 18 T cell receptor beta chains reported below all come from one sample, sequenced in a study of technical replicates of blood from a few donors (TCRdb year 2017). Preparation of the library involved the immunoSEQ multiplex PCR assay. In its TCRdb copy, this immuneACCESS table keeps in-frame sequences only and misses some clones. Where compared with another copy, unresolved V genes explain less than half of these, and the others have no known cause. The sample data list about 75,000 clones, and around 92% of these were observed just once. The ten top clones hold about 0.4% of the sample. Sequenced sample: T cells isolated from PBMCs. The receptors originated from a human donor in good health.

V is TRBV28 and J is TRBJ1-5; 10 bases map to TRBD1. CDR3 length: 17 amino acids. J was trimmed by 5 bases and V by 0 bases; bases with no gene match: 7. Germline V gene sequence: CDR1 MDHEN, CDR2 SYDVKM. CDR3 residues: CASSLWRGQGMDQPQHF. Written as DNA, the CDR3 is TGTGCCAGCAGTTTATGGAGGGGACAGGGGATGGATCAGCCCCAGCATTTT.

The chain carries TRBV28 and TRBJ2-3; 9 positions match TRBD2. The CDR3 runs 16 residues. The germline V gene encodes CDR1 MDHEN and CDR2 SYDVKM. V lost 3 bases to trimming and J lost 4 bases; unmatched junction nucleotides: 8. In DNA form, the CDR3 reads TGTGCCAGCAGTTTTAATAGCGGGAGAGTTTCAGATACGCAGTATTTT. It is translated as CASSFNSGRVSDTQYF. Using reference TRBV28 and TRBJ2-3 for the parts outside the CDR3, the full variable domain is DVKVTQSSRYLVKRTGEKVFLECVQDMDHENMFWYRQDPGLGLRLIYFSYDVKMKEKGDIPEGYSVSREKKERFSLILESASTNQTSMYLCASSFNSGRVSDTQYFGPGTRLTVL.

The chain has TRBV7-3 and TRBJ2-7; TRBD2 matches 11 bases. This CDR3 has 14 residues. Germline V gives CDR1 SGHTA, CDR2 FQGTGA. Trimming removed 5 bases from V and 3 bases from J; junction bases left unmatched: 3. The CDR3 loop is CASSTSGSLYEQYF. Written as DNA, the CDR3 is TGTGCCAGCAGCACTAGCGGGAGTCTCTACGAGCAGTACTTC.

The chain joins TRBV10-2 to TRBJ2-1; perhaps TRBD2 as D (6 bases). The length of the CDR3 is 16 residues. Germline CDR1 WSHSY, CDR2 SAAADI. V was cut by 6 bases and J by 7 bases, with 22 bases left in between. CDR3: CASRNWEEYRDNEQFF. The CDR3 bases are TGCGCCAGCAGGAACTGGGAGGAGTATCGAGATAATGAGCAGTTCTTC.

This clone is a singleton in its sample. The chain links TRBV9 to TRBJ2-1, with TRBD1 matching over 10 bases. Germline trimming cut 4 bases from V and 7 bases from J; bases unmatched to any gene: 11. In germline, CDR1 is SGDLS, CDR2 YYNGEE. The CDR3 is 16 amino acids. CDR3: CASSLAGQGVRNEQFF. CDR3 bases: TGTGCCAGCAGCTTAGCAGGACAGGGGGTAAGAAATGAGCAGTTCTTC.

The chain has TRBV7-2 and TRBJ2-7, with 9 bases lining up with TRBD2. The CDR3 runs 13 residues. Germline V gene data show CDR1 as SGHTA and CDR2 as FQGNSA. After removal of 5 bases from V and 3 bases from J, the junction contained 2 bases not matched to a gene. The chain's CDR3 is CASSETSGYEQYF. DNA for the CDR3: TGTGCCAGCAGCGAGACTAGCGGCTACGAGCAGTACTTC.

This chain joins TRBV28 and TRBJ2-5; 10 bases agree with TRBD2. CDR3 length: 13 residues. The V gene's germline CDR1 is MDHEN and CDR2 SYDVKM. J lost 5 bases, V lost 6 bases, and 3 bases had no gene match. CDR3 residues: CASRAGGRETQYF. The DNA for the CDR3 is TGTGCCAGCAGAGCGGGAGGGAGGGAGACCCAGTACTTC.

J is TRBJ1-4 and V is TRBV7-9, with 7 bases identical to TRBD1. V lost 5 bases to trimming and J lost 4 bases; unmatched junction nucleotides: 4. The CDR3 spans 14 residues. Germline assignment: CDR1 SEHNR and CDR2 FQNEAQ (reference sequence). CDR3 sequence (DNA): TGTGCCAGCAGCCGACAGGGCCATAATGAAAAACTGTTTTTT. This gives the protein CASSRQGHNEKLFF. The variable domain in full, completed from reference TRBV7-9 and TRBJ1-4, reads DTGVSQNPRHKITKRGQNVTFRCDPISEHNRLYWYRQTLGQGPEFLTYFQNEAQLEKSRLLSDRFSAERPKGSFSTLEIQRTEQGDSAMYLCASSRQGHNEKLFFGSGTQLSVL.

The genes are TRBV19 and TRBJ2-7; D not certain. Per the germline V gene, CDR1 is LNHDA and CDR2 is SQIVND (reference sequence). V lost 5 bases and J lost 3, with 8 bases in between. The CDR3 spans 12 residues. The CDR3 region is CASSYRDYEQYF. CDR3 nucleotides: TGTGCCAGTAGTTATCGAGACTACGAGCAGTACTTC.

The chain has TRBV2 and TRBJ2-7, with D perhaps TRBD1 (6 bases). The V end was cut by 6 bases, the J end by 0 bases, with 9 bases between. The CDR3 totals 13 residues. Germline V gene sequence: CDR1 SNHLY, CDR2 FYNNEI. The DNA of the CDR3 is TGTGCCAGCAGCGGGACATTCTCCTACGAGCAGTACTTC. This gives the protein CASSGTFSYEQYF.

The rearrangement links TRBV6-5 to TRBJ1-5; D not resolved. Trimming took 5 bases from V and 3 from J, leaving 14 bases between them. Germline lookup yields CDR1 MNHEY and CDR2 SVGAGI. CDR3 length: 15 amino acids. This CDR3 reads CASSPRSPLNQPQHF. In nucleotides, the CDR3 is TGTGCCAGCAGTCCGCGTAGCCCCCTCAATCAGCCCCAGCATTTT.

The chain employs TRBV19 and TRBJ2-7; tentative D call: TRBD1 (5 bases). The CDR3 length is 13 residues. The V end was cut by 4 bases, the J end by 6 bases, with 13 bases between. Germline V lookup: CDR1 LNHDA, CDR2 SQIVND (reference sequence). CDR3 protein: CASSREGVREQYF. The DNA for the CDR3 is TGTGCCAGTAGTAGGGAAGGGGTCCGCGAGCAGTACTTC.

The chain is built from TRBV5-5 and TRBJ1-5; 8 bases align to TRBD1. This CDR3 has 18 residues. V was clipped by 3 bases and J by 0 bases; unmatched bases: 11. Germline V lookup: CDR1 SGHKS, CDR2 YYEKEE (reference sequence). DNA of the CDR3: TGTGCCAGCAGCTCTGGGGACAGGCGAACTTATAGCAATCAGCCCCAGCATTTT. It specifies CASSSGDRRTYSNQPQHF.

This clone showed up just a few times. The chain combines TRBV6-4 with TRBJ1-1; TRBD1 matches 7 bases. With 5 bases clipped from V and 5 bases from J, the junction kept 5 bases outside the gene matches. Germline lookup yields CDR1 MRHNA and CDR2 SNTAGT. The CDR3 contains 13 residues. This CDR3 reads CASSKTGETEAFF. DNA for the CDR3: TGTGCCAGCAGTAAAACAGGGGAGACTGAAGCTTTCTTT.

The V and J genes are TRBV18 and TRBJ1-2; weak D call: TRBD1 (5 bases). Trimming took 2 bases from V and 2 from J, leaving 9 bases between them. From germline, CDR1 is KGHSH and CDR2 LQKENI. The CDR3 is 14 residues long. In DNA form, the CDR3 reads TGTGCCAGCTCACCATTGACAGAGAACTATGGCTACACCTTC. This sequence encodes CASSPLTENYGYTF.

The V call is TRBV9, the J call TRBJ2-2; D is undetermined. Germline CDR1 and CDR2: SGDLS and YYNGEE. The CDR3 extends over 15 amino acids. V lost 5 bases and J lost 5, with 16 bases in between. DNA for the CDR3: TGTGCCAGCAGACGTGCTAGTGACGGAACCGGGGAGCTGTTTTTT. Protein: CASRRASDGTGELFF. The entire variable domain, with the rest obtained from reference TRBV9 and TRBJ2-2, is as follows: DSGVTQTPKHLITATGQRVTLRCSPRSGDLSVYWYQQSLDQGLQFLIQYYNGEERAKGNILERFSAQQFPDLHSELNLSSLELGDSALYFCASRRASDGTGELFFGEGSRLTVL.

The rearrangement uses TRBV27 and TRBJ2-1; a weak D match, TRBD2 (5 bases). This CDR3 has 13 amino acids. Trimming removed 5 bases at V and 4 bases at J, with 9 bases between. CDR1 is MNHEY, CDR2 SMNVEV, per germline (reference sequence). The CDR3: CASSNPGYNEQFF. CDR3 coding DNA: TGTGCCAGCAGTAATCCGGGGTACAATGAGCAGTTCTTC.

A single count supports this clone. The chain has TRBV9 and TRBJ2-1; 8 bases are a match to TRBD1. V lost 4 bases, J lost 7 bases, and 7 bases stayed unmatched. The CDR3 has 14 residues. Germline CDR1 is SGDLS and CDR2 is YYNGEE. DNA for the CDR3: TGTGCCAGCAGCTGGGGGACAGGTCGGAATGAGCAGTTCTTC. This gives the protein CASSWGTGRNEQFF.